This T cell receptor (beta chain) was documented in a study of beta chain features in type 1 diabetes. General study results and limits: Patients with Type 1 diabetes showed moderately but significantly shorter TCRB CDR3s in all four CD4+ subsets. Reads derived from cDNA could over-represent cells showing high TCR expression.

Sorting of CD4+ naive, central memory, regulatory and stem cell-like memory cells was performed via CD45RO/CCR7/CD25/CD127/CD95/CD27. Sorted cells reached over 95% purity in every population. This clone was counted once. Its antigen is as yet unknown. The sample has other DNA sequences that encode this CDR3 too. CDR1 is SNHLY and CDR2 is FYNNEI in the germline V gene. The CDR3 is 15 amino acids. With V trimmed by 2 bases and J by 4 bases, 3 bases remained unmatched. Expressed TCRB transcripts were sequenced because the isolated RNA had all been reverse transcribed beforehand. Assay: immunoSEQ multiplex PCR; the TCRdb copy retains only in-frame clones and omits some. Of 100,000 to 150,000 clones in the sample, roughly 10% were seen once.

The receptor was derived from a young man with type 1 diabetes. The V gene is TRBV2, the J gene TRBJ2-1; TRBD2 aligns across 9 bases. The sample was central memory CD4+ T cells from blood. The CDR3 sequence is CASSELAGGYNEQFF. CDR3 nucleotides: TGTGCCAGCAGTGAATTGGCGGGGGGGTACAATGAGCAGTTCTTC.